The 19 T cell receptor beta chains listed next were all sequenced from one sample in a study of T cell responses to AZD1222 COVID-19 vaccine (dated by TCRdb to the early 2020s). This specimen's time point label, interpreted: baseline before first vaccination. Library generation was performed with the immunoSEQ multiplex PCR assay. The source is immuneACCESS, and TCRdb retained only in-frame sequences with V and J called. Part of the clones is not carried over; for the studies checked, unresolved V genes explain less than half of this, and the remainder is unexplained. Here the sample has more than 250,000 clones; 85% to 95% occur a single time. The biggest ten clones account for around 0.58% of the sample. The sequences come from peripheral blood, collected on day 0 of AZD1222 vaccination. All receptors come from an adult in good health.

The chain joins TRBV2 to TRBJ2-7; 8 bases line up with TRBD1. Germline values: CDR1 SNHLY, CDR2 FYNNEI. J gave up 4 bases and V 11 bases, and 10 bases lay outside the gene matches. The CDR3 is made up of 13 amino acids. The CDR3 DNA reads as TGTGCCGGATCCGGGACAGGAACTTACGAGCAGTACTTC. Amino acids: CAGSGTGTYEQYF.

J is TRBJ2-1 and V is TRBV7-2; TRBD2 agrees at 10 bases. The CDR3 extends over 16 amino acids. From germline, CDR1 is SGHTA and CDR2 FQGNSA. The V segment lost 8 bases and the J segment 10 bases; nucleotides outside the gene matches: 17. CDR3 in amino acids: CASYPTSGPRGGEQFF. DNA of the CDR3: TGTGCCAGCTACCCGACTAGCGGGCCCCGGGGGGGGGAGCAGTTCTTC.

The chain combines TRBV6-5 with TRBJ2-1; the D gene could be TRBD1 or TRBD2 (5 bases each). The germline V and J ends were trimmed by 2 bases and 9 bases, with 17 bases remaining between them. Germline assignment: CDR1 MNHEY and CDR2 SVGAGI. This CDR3 spans 15 amino acids. The CDR3 bases are TGTGCCAGCAGTTACCGGGGACCTCAAAGGAGTGAGCAGTTCTTC. This sequence encodes CASSYRGPQRSEQFF.

This clone was recorded only once. J is TRBJ2-2 and V is TRBV9, with D hard to call. Looked up from germline, CDR1 is SGDLS and CDR2 is YYNGEE. Trimming left V 2 bases short and J 8 bases short, with 7 bases between. The CDR3 has 12 amino acids. In nucleotides, the CDR3 is TGTGCCAGCAGCGTCCTCTCGGGGGAGCTGTTTTTT. Its translation: CASSVLSGELFF.

CDR3 in DNA: TGTGCCTGGAGGCGGGCCCAAGAGACCCAGTACTTC. This gives the protein CAWRRAQETQYF. The chain employs TRBV30 and TRBJ2-5; D might be TRBD2 (5 bases). Trimming shortened V by 3 bases and J by 1 base, and 6 bases separated the two germline ends. Germline V CDR1 and CDR2: GTSNPN, SVGIG (reference sequence). This CDR3 comprises 12 residues.

The chain couples TRBV6-1 to TRBJ1-6; possible D gene TRBD1, 5 bases. V dropped 2 bases and J dropped 5 bases, with 10 bases sitting between them. Per the germline V gene, CDR1 is MNHNS and CDR2 is SASEGT. CDR3 length: 15 residues. CDR3 region: CASSERPGNNSPLHF. Here the CDR3 DNA reads TGTGCCAGCAGTGAACGTCCAGGGAATAATTCACCCCTCCACTTT.

The CDR3: CASSKGGAGSTEKLFF. As DNA, the CDR3 is TGTGCCAGTAGTAAGGGAGGAGCAGGGTCGACTGAAAAACTGTTTTTT. V usage is TRBV19 and J usage is TRBJ1-4; D is perhaps TRBD1 (5 bases). V was trimmed by 4 bases and J by 7 bases, leaving 19 bases between them. Germline V lookup: CDR1 LNHDA, CDR2 SQIVND (reference sequence). This CDR3 has 16 residues.

This chain links TRBV23-1 with TRBJ1-2; D unresolved. TRBV23-1 is filed as an ORF, its function uncertain. V lost 0 bases and J lost 4, with 9 bases in between. CDR3 length: 14 amino acids. DNA of the CDR3: TGCGCCAGCAGTCAATCGAGAACCAGCTATGGCTACACCTTC. As protein: CASSQSRTSYGYTF.

The chain joins TRBV21-1 to TRBJ2-7; the DNA was not compared with TRBD1, the D call given in the table. TRBV21-1 is shown as a pseudogene. This CDR3 has 14 residues. CDR3 DNA: TGTGCCAGCAGCGATTATAGTATCAGGCCCGAGCAGTACTTC. Translating it yields CASSDYSIRPEQYF.

The V gene is TRBV24-1, the J gene TRBJ2-1, with 12 bases identical to TRBD2. The junction had 3 bases not matched to a gene; V was cut back by 4 bases and J by 3 bases. The germline V gene encodes CDR1 KGHDR and CDR2 SFDVKD. The CDR3 length is 16 residues. CDR3 sequence (DNA): TGTGCCACCAGTGACCAGGGACTAGCGGGCTACAATGAGCAGTTCTTC. This translates into CATSDQGLAGYNEQFF.

This clone came up a few times. Written as DNA, the CDR3 is TGTGCCAGCAGGGACGGGACTGCCTCTGGAAACACCATATATTTT. As protein: CASRDGTASGNTIYF. This chain links TRBV7-8 with TRBJ1-3, with D tentatively TRBD1 (5 bases). Germline V gives CDR1 SGHVS, CDR2 FQNEAQ. This CDR3 is 15 amino acids long. Trimming cost V 6 bases and J 0 bases, with 12 bases left between them.

This chain joins TRBV9 and TRBJ2-1, with D perhaps given as TRBD1 or TRBD2 (6 bases each). Between the trimmed V and J ends, which lost 4 bases and 16 bases, there was a span of 18 bases. CDR1 SGDLS and CDR2 YYNGEE come from the germline V gene. The CDR3 contains 12 residues. The CDR3 DNA follows: TGTGCCAGCAGCCCGGGGGCGGTTATTCGTTTCTTC. Its translation: CASSPGAVIRFF.

The chain links TRBV6-5 to TRBJ2-7; TRBD1 matches 7 bases. From germline, CDR1 is MNHEY and CDR2 SVGAGI. Trimming at V came to 7 bases and at J to 6 bases, leaving 12 bases not matched to a gene. The CDR3 is made up of 14 amino acids. The CDR3 DNA reads TGTGCCAGCACCCTCACAGGGGTTAGGGGCGAGCAGTACTTC. Translated: CASTLTGVRGEQYF.

The V and J genes are TRBV4-3 and TRBJ1-6, with 10 bases that match TRBD1. The CDR3 runs to 17 residues. V was pared by 3 bases and J by 10 bases, with 12 bases of the junction left unmatched. The germline V gene has CDR1 LGHNA and CDR2 YSLEER. CDR3 protein: CASSQWPGTGVGSPLHF. The DNA for the CDR3 is TGCGCCAGCAGCCAGTGGCCTGGGACAGGGGTCGGCTCACCCCTCCACTTT.

J is TRBJ2-7 and V is TRBV28; D gene uncertain. The CDR3 sequence is 14 residues long. CDR1 MDHEN and CDR2 SYDVKM come from the germline V gene. V was trimmed by 5 bases and J by 3 bases, leaving 14 bases between them. The CDR3 reads CASSPYGVGYEQYF. The CDR3 bases are TGTGCCAGCAGTCCCTATGGGGTTGGCTACGAGCAGTACTTC.

The gene calls are TRBV28 and TRBJ1-6, with 8 bases fitting TRBD1. Trimming took 8 bases from V and 8 from J; bases not matched to a gene: 8. Germline V lookup: CDR1 MDHEN, CDR2 SYDVKM. The CDR3 consists of 14 residues. The CDR3 region is CASLPGTGYSPLHF. The CDR3 DNA sequence: TGTGCCAGCCTCCCCGGGACAGGATATTCACCCCTCCACTTT.

The V gene is TRBV5-4, the J gene TRBJ1-1; the match to TRBD1 covers 7 bases. The length of the CDR3 is 15 residues. V was pared by 2 bases and J by 3 bases, with 7 bases of the junction left unmatched. Germline lookup yields CDR1 SGHNT and CDR2 YYREEE (reference sequence). The CDR3 reads CASSFHKTGDTEAFF. Written as DNA, the CDR3 is TGTGCCAGCAGCTTCCACAAAACAGGGGACACTGAAGCTTTCTTT.

This clone occurred once. J is TRBJ2-3 and V is TRBV4-2; TRBD2 agrees at 9 bases. This CDR3 spans 17 amino acids. V lost 1 base, J lost 0 bases, and 5 bases stayed unmatched. The germline CDR1 and CDR2 sequences are LGHNA and YNFKEQ. The DNA of the CDR3 is TGTGCCAGCAGCCAAGCGCCCAGCGGGGGGAGCACAGATACGCAGTATTTT. This sequence encodes CASSQAPSGGSTDTQYF.

The rearrangement uses TRBV19 and TRBJ2-7; 10 bases are shared with TRBD1. Per germline, CDR1 LNHDA and CDR2 SQIVND (reference sequence). There are 15 residues in the CDR3. After removal of 5 bases from V and 2 bases from J, the junction contained 6 bases not matched to a gene. CDR3 region: CASSSRTGGTYEQYF. In DNA, the CDR3 is TGTGCCAGTAGTTCCCGGACAGGGGGGACCTACGAGCAGTACTTC.